The T cell receptor beta chain under discussion was sequenced for a study of PD-1 blockade in classical Hodgkin lymphoma. Study at large: Nivolumab was given intravenously to patients at 3 mg/kg every 2 weeks. Findings of the study overall: CD4+ but not CD8+ TCR diversity rose significantly by C4D1. Sources of repertoire differences remain undefined, possibly disease activity or prior therapy. Prior to therapy, complete responders displayed diversity much like that of newly diagnosed patients.

In the case of this clone: Its specificity is not known.

Some clones are missing from TCRdb's copy, which holds only in-frame ones; the method was immunoSEQ multiplex PCR. The table includes approximately 12,000 clones, 80% detected once. Trimming cost V 6 bases and J 1 base; bases outside gene matches: 9. The CDR3 covers 19 residues. Germline values: CDR1 ENHRY, CDR2 SYGVKD. No patient escaped relapse after autologous stem cell transplantation, and brentuximab vedotin exposure varied. The chain uses TRBV10-3 and TRBJ2-6, with 13 bases identical to TRBD2. The sequencing used peripheral blood mononuclear cells (PBMCs), collected at baseline. The receptor comes from a human donor with classical Hodgkin lymphoma. CDR3 protein: CAISRTSGRRGSGANVLTF. CDR3 in DNA: TGTGCCATCAGCCGGACTAGCGGGAGACGGGGTTCTGGGGCCAACGTCCTGACTTTC.